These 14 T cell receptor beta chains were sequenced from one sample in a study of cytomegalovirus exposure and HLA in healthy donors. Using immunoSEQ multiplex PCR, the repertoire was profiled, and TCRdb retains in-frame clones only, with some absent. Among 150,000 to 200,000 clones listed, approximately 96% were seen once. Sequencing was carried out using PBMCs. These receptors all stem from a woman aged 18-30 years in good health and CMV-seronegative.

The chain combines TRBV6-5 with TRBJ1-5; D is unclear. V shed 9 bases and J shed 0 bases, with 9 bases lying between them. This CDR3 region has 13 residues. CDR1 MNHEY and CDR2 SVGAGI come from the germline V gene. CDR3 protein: CASRPYSNQPQHF. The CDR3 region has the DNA TGTGCCAGTCGTCCGTATAGCAATCAGCCCCAGCATTTT.

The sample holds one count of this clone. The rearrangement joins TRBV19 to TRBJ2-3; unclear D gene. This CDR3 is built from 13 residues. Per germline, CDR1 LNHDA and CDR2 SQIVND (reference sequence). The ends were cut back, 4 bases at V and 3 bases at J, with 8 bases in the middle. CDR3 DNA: TGTGCCAGTAGTAGGGTAGCAACAGATACGCAGTATTTT. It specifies CASSRVATDTQYF.

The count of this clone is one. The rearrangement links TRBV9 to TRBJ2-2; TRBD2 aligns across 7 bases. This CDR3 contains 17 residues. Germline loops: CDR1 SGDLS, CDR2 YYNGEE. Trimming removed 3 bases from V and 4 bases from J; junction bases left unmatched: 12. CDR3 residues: CASSGGVTGGGTGELFF. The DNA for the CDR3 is TGTGCCAGCAGCGGAGGGGTCACGGGAGGTGGCACCGGGGAGCTGTTTTTT.

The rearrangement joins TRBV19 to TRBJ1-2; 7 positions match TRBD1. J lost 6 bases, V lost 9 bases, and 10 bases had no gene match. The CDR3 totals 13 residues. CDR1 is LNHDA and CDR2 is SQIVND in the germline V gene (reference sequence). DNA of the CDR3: TGTGCCAGCAAACAGGGGTACCCCGATGGCTACACCTTC. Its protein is CASKQGYPDGYTF.

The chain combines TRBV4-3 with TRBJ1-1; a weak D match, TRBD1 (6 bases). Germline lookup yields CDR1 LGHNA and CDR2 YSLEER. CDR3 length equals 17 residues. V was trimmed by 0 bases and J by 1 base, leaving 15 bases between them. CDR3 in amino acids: CASSQEGEGGPNTEAFF. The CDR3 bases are TGCGCCAGCAGCCAAGAAGGGGAGGGGGGGCCGAACACTGAAGCTTTCTTT.

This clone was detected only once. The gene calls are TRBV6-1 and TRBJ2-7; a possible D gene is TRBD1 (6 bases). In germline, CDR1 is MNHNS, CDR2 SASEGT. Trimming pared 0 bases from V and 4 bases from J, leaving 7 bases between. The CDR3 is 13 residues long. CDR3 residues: CASSEAGQYEQYF. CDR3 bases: TGTGCCAGCAGTGAAGCAGGACAGTACGAGCAGTACTTC.

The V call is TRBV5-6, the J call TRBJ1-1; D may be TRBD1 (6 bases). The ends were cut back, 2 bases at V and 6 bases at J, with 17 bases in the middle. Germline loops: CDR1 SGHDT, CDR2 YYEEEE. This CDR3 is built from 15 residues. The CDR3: CASSFSGALFAEAFF. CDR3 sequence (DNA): TGTGCCAGCAGCTTTTCAGGGGCCCTTTTTGCTGAAGCTTTCTTT.

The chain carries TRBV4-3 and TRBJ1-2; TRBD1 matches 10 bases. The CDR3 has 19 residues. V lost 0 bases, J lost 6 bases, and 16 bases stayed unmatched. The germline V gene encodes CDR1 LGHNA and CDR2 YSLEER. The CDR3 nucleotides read TGCGCCAGCAGCCAAGAGTGGGGGCCGGGACAGGGGCAGGGGAATGGCTACACCTTC. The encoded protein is CASSQEWGPGQGQGNGYTF.

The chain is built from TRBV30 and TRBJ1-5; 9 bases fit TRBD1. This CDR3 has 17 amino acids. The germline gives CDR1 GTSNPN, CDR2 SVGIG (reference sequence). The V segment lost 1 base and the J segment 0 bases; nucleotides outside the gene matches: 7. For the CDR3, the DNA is TGTGCCTGGAGTGGGGGACAGGGATCATATAGCAATCAGCCCCAGCATTTT. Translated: CAWSGGQGSYSNQPQHF.

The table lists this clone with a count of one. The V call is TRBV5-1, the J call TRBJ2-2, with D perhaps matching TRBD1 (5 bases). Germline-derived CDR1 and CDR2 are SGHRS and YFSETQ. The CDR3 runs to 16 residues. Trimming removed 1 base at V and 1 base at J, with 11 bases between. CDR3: CASSLRSQGNTGELFF. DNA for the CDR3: TGCGCCAGCAGCTTGCGTTCGCAGGGGAACACCGGGGAGCTGTTTTTT. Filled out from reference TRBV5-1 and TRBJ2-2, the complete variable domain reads KAGVTQTPRYLIKTRGQQVTLSCSPISGHRSVSWYQQTPGQGLQFLFEYFSETQRNKGNFPGRFSGRQFSNSRSEMNVSTLELGDSALYLCASSLRSQGNTGELFFGEGSRLTVL.

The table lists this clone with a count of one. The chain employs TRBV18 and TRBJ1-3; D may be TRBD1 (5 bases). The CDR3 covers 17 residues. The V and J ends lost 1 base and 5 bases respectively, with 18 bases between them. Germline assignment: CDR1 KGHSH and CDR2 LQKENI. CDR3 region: CASSPQGQGYFRNTIYF. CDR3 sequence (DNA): TGTGCCAGCTCACCACAGGGGCAGGGATACTTTCGAAACACCATATATTTT.

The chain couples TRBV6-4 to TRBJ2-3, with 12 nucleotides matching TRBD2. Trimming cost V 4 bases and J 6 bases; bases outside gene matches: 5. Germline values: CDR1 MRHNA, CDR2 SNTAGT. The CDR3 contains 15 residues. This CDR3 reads CASSVLAGGPDTQYF. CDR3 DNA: TGTGCCAGCAGTGTCCTAGCGGGGGGGCCGGATACGCAGTATTTT.

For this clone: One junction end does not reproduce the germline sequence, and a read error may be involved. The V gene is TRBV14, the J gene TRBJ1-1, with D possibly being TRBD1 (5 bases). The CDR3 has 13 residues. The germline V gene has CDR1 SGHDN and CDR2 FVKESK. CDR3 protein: CASSPVGVLISSF. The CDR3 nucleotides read TGTGCCAGCAGCCCGGTAGGGGTGCTGATTTCTTCCTTT.

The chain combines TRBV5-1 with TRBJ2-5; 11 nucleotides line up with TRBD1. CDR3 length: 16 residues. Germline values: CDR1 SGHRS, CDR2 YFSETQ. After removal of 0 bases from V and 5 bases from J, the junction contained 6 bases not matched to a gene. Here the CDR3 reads CASSLVRTGGLETQYF. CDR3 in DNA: TGCGCCAGCAGCTTGGTTAGGACAGGGGGCTTGGAGACCCAGTACTTC.